Shown below are 8 T cell receptor beta chains from a single sample sequenced in a study of T cell changes during pregnancy in multiple sclerosis. Repertoires were generated with immunoSEQ multiplex PCR, while TCRdb's copy carries only in-frame clones and drops some. The sample consists of tens of thousands of clones, roughly 90% of them appearing once. This specimen consisted of peripheral blood, obtained in the first trimester of pregnancy. The receptor source for this set is a female donor in good health, enrolled as a control in a pregnancy study.

CDR3 bases: TGCGCCAGCAGCCAAGGGCAGGGAATCACCTTGAGCAATCAGCCCCAGCATTTT. This gives the protein CASSQGQGITLSNQPQHF. This sequence joins TRBV4-1 and TRBJ1-5; D possibly corresponds to TRBD1 (5 bases). V dropped 1 base and J dropped 1 base, with 17 bases sitting between them. Looked up from germline, CDR1 is MGHRA and CDR2 is YSYEKL. The CDR3 has 18 residues.

The chain employs TRBV4-3 and TRBJ1-4; the D gene is possibly TRBD1 (5 bases). V lost 6 bases to trimming and J lost 3 bases, with 11 bases between them. Germline assignment: CDR1 LGHNA and CDR2 YSLEER. The CDR3 loop spans 14 amino acids. Here the CDR3 DNA reads TGCGCCAGCAGTCAGACAGCAGCTAATGAAAAACTGTTTTTT. Amino acid sequence: CASSQTAANEKLFF.

The chain carries TRBV4-1 and TRBJ1-3; a weak D match, TRBD1 (6 bases). The CDR3 is 17 amino acids. Per the germline V gene, CDR1 is MGHRA and CDR2 is YSYEKL. The V and J ends lost 0 bases and 4 bases respectively, with 16 bases between them. CDR3 in amino acids: CASSQEASRGVGNTIYF. Written as DNA, the CDR3 is TGCGCCAGCAGCCAAGAGGCGAGCAGGGGCGTAGGAAACACCATATATTTT.

The sample holds one count of this clone. V and J are TRBV5-5 and TRBJ2-7; 9 bases match TRBD2. V shed 2 bases, J shed 2 bases, and the junction held 2 bases outside the gene matches. Germline lookup yields CDR1 SGHKS and CDR2 YYEKEE (reference sequence). The CDR3 contains 14 residues. The CDR3 nucleotides are TGTGCCAGCAGCTTCGCGGGAGGGCCCTACGAGCAGTACTTC. This translates into CASSFAGGPYEQYF.

The table lists this clone with a count of one. The genes are TRBV6-1 and TRBJ2-7; TRBD2 is a possible D gene (7 bases). CDR1 MNHNS and CDR2 SASEGT come from the germline V gene. Trimming cost V 4 bases and J 5 bases, with 24 bases left between them. The CDR3 contains 17 residues. This CDR3 reads CASSGRGGAGPSDEQYF. The DNA for the CDR3 is TGTGCCAGCAGTGGAAGAGGGGGGGCAGGTCCGTCCGACGAGCAGTACTTC.

The CDR3 DNA follows: TGTGCCATCAGTAGTGGACAGGGAGTAGGCCGGCCCCAGCATTTT. Its translation: CAISSGQGVGRPQHF. The chain joins TRBV10-3 to TRBJ1-5; TRBD1 aligns across 8 bases. The CDR3 is 15 residues long. Germline V gene sequence: CDR1 ENHRY, CDR2 SYGVKD. The ends lost 5 bases at V and 9 bases at J; junction bases unmatched: 12.

The chain carries TRBV5-5 and TRBJ1-1; D is ambiguous. Germline CDR1 SGHKS, CDR2 YYEKEE (reference sequence). The CDR3 contains 13 residues. Trimming removed 3 bases at V and 4 bases at J, with 10 bases between. CDR3: CASSSQDGTEAFF. The CDR3 DNA is TGTGCCAGCAGCTCGCAGGATGGCACTGAAGCTTTCTTT.

CDR3 sequence reads: CASSAIRGSYNEQFF. The CDR3 region has the DNA TGTGCCAGCAGTGCGATACGGGGGTCCTACAATGAGCAGTTCTTC. The chain has TRBV2 and TRBJ2-1; D might be TRBD2 (6 bases). V gave up 4 bases and J gave up 1 base, with 11 bases separating them. Germline V gene lookup returns CDR1 SNHLY and CDR2 FYNNEI. CDR3 length: 15 residues.